The 14 T cell receptor beta chains below come from one sample, sequenced in a study of OX40 agonist ivuxolimab in advanced cancers. Profiling relied on immunoSEQ multiplex PCR, and the TCRdb table lists in-frame clones only, not all of them. The sample lists about 48,000 clones; 75% to 85% were seen once. The material was CD4+ or CD8+ T cells sorted from blood, obtained in a trial of the OX40 agonist ivuxolimab. The source of these receptors is an adult with an advanced solid tumor such as melanoma, head and neck, liver or kidney cancer.

The V call is TRBV4-3, the J call TRBJ1-1; the D gene is possibly TRBD1 (6 bases). Trimming left V 3 bases short and J 4 bases short, with 18 bases between. The CDR3 loop spans 16 amino acids. Germline values: CDR1 LGHNA, CDR2 YSLEER. The CDR3 region is CASSHEHRDYLTEAFF. In DNA form, the CDR3 reads TGCGCCAGCAGCCACGAACACAGGGACTACCTCACTGAAGCTTTCTTT.

The V gene is TRBV2, the J gene TRBJ1-2; D unclear. Between the trimmed V and J ends, which lost 4 bases and 1 base, there was a span of 10 bases. This CDR3 spans 14 amino acids. Germline CDR1 reads SNHLY; CDR2 reads FYNNEI. DNA for the CDR3: TGTGCCAGCAGTGCCGGCCGAATTAACTATGGCTACACCTTC. Amino acids: CASSAGRINYGYTF.

This clone has only a few counts. The chain combines TRBV2 with TRBJ2-3; D gene uncertain. Germline-derived CDR1 and CDR2 are SNHLY and FYNNEI. V lost 4 bases, J lost 4 bases, and 12 bases lay in between. The CDR3 is 14 amino acids. The DNA of the CDR3 is TGTGCCAGCAGTGGATACTTTACTCCAGATACGCAGTATTTT. Amino acid sequence: CASSGYFTPDTQYF.

The genes are TRBV6-1 and TRBJ2-7; 7 nucleotides align to TRBD2. Per the germline V gene, CDR1 is MNHNS and CDR2 is SASEGT. Trimming took 6 bases from V and 6 from J; bases not matched to a gene: 8. The CDR3 length is 13 residues. The CDR3 spells CASRFTSAGEQYF. In DNA, the CDR3 is TGTGCCAGCAGATTTACTAGCGCGGGCGAGCAGTACTTC.

This chain connects TRBV18 to TRBJ1-1, with TRBD1 identical over 9 bases. Germline-derived CDR1 and CDR2 are KGHSH and LQKENI. The CDR3 extends over 16 amino acids. Trimming at V came to 1 base and at J to 6 bases, leaving 9 bases not matched to a gene. The CDR3 DNA reads as TGTGCCAGCTCACCACGGGCGGGACAGGGTAACGCTGAAGCTTTCTTT. Its protein is CASSPRAGQGNAEAFF.

The V gene is TRBV5-5, the J gene TRBJ2-3; unclear D gene. V gave up 4 bases and J gave up 5 bases, with 8 bases separating them. CDR1 is SGHKS, CDR2 YYEKEE, per germline (reference sequence). This CDR3 is 12 amino acids long. The chain's CDR3 is CASSGDVDTQYF. The CDR3 region has the DNA TGTGCCAGCAGCGGGGATGTAGATACGCAGTATTTT. Full variable domain (rest looked up from reference TRBV5-5 and TRBJ2-3): DAGVTQSPTHLIKTRGQQVTLRCSPISGHKSVSWYQQVLGQGPQFIFQYYEKEERGRGNFPDRFSARQFPNYSSELNVNALLLGDSALYLCASSGDVDTQYFGPGTRLTVL.

The CDR3 sequence: CASSVRLQETQYF. CDR3 in DNA: TGTGCCAGCAGCGTACGACTACAAGAGACCCAGTACTTC. V and J are TRBV9 and TRBJ2-5; TRBD2 might be the D (5 bases). Between the trimmed V and J ends, which lost 1 base and 2 bases, there was a span of 6 bases. This CDR3 is 13 amino acids long. Per the germline V gene, CDR1 is SGDLS and CDR2 is YYNGEE.

The chain uses TRBV5-1 and TRBJ2-7; no reliable D call. The germline V gene encodes CDR1 SGHRS and CDR2 YFSETQ. Trimming shortened V by 6 bases and J by 6 bases, and 4 bases separated the two germline ends. The CDR3 spans 9 residues. This CDR3 is CASIPEQYF. CDR3 sequence (DNA): TGCGCCAGCATACCCGAGCAGTACTTC.

V and J are TRBV19 and TRBJ2-7, with TRBD2 matching 9 bases. V trimming: 5 bases; J trimming: 6 bases; junction bases outside the gene matches: 14. The germline CDR1 and CDR2 sequences are LNHDA and SQIVND (reference sequence). The CDR3 totals 16 residues. The CDR3 DNA reads as TGTGCCAGTAGTTTGGGCAGCTCCGGGACTAGCACCGAGCAGTACTTC. The encoded protein is CASSLGSSGTSTEQYF.

V usage is TRBV5-5 and J usage is TRBJ2-3, with 9 bases lining up with TRBD2. The germline CDR1 and CDR2 sequences are SGHKS and YYEKEE (reference sequence). V lost 1 base, J lost 0 bases, and 3 bases stayed unmatched. This CDR3 is built from 16 residues. Written as DNA, the CDR3 is TGTGCCAGCAGCTTGCGGCGGGGGGGTAGCACAGATACGCAGTATTTT. The encoded protein is CASSLRRGGSTDTQYF.

The V gene is TRBV6-6, the J gene TRBJ2-2; D is uncertain. There are 11 residues in the CDR3. The V gene lost 5 bases and the J gene lost 7 bases, with 5 bases spanning the gap. Looked up from germline, CDR1 is MNHNY and CDR2 is SVGAGI (reference sequence). CDR3 sequence (DNA): TGTGCCAGCAGTGTACACGGGGAGCTGTTTTTT. Its translation: CASSVHGELFF.

V usage is TRBV29-1 and J usage is TRBJ2-2, with 10 bases lining up with TRBD2. CDR3 length: 16 residues. V trimming: 7 bases; J trimming: 4 bases; junction bases outside the gene matches: 12. CDR1 and CDR2 from the germline V gene are SQVTM and ANQGSEA. The CDR3 DNA is TGCAGCGCTGGCCCAGAGCGGGGGGGCGTCACCGGGGAGCTGTTTTTT. The encoded protein is CSAGPERGGVTGELFF.

The chain uses TRBV11-2 and TRBJ1-2, with a possible D match to TRBD1 (6 bases). V lost 5 bases to trimming and J lost 4 bases, with 8 bases between them. CDR3 length: 12 residues. Per the germline V gene, CDR1 is SGHAT and CDR2 is FQNNGV. CDR3 protein: CASSQDSYGYTF. The CDR3 DNA sequence: TGTGCCAGCAGCCAGGACAGCTATGGCTACACCTTC.

Worth noting for this clone: At one end the junction does not follow the germline gene, possibly because of a read error. This chain links TRBV30 with TRBJ2-7; 12 nucleotides align to TRBD2. CDR1 is GTSNPN, CDR2 SVGIG, per germline (reference sequence). This CDR3 region has 13 residues. CDR3 bases: TGTGCCTGGAGCCAGACTAGCGGGGGCCTACGGGTCTTC. Translation: CAWSQTSGGLRVF.